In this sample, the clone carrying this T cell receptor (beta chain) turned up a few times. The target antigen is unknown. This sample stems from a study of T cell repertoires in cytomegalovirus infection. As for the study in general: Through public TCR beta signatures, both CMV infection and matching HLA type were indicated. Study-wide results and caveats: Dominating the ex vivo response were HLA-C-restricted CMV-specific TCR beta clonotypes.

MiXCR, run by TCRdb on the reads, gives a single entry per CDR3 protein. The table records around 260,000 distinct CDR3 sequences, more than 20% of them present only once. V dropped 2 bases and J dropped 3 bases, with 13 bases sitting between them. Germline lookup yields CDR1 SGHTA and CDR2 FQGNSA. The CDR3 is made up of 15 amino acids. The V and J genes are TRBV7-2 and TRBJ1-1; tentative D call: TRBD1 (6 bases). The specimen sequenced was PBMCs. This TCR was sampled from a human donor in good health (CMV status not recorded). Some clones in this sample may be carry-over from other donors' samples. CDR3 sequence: CASSLFTGRDTEAFF. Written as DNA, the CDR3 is TGTGCCAGCAGCTTATTTACAGGGAGGGACACTGAAGCTTTCTTT.